The present entry profiles one T cell receptor (beta chain) with its context. The antigen remains unidentified. Time point meaning: baseline, week 1 (first vaccination visit). Treatment noted: pre-vaccination baseline after standard-of-care therapy. The data were taken from a study of a mutant IDH1 vaccine in newly diagnosed glioma. As for the study in general: Radiotherapy, temozolomide, or both had been given previously, and both were given to most.

Using immunoSEQ multiplex PCR, the repertoire was profiled, and TCRdb retains in-frame clones only, with some absent. The repertoire holds about 66,000 clones, with 80% to 90% as singletons. Study observations and caveats: Pseudoprogression apparently tracked independently of changes in top peripheral T cell clonotypes.

The TCR was taken from a man younger than 40 with glioma. The sample in question was PBMCs, obtained from a glioma patient treated with radiotherapy, temozolomide or both.

In nucleotides, the CDR3 is TGTGCCTGGAGTGTACTTCTTGGTTCGGCTTTCTTT. Translated, it gives CAWSVLLGSAFF. The J gene is TRBJ1-1, the V gene TRBV30; unclear D gene. Per germline, CDR1 GTSNPN and CDR2 SVGIG (reference sequence). The CDR3 is made up of 12 amino acids. V was pared by 0 bases and J by 11 bases, with 13 bases between.